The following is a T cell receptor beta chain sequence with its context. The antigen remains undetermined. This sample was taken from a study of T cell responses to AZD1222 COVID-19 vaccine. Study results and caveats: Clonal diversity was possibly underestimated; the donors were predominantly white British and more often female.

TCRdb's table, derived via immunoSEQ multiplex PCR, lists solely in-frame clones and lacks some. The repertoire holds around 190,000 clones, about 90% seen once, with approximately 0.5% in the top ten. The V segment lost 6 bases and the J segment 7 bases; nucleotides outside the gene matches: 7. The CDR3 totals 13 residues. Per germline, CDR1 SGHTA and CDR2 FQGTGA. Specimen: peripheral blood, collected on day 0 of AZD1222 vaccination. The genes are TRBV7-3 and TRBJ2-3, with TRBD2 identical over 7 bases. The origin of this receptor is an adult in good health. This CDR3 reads CASRAASGHTQYF. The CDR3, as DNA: TGTGCCAGCAGGGCAGCTAGCGGACATACGCAGTATTTT.